This entry features one T cell receptor beta chain sequence. The sample comes from a study of blood T cell repertoires in COVID-19. The germline V gene encodes CDR1 SQVTM and CDR2 ANQGSEA. CDR3 length: 13 residues. With 8 bases removed from V and 2 bases from J, the gap between germline ends came to 15 bases. Clones were read by immunoSEQ multiplex PCR, and TCRdb kept only the in-frame ones, dropping some. The sample lists some 220,000 clones, around three quarters seen once, with over 7% in the top ten. Sequencing input: peripheral blood. The rearrangement joins TRBV29-1 to TRBJ2-5; possible D gene TRBD1, 6 bases. The origin of this receptor is a woman in her seventies with acute or convalescent COVID-19. CDR3 region: CSTKTGGQETQYF. CDR3 DNA: TGCAGCACCAAGACAGGCGGGCAAGAGACCCAGTACTTC. The whole variable domain, filled in from reference TRBV29-1 and TRBJ2-5, reads SAVISQKPSRDICQRGTSLTIQCQVDSQVTMMFWYRQQPGQSLTLIATANQGSEATYESGFVIDKFPISRPNLTFSTLTVSNMSPEDSSIYLCSTKTGGQETQYFGPGTRLLVL.